This T cell receptor (beta chain) was observed in a study of T cell repertoires in cytomegalovirus infection. Study-wide background: CMV infection plus the matching HLA type was flagged by public TCR beta signatures. Overall study results and limits: HLA-C-restricted, CMV-specific TCR beta clonotypes were dominant ex vivo.

Germline loops: CDR1 SEHNR, CDR2 FQNEAQ (reference sequence). V shed 7 bases and J shed 4 bases, with 4 bases lying between them. This CDR3 is 10 amino acids long. Each CDR3 protein gets one entry after TCRdb re-called the reads with MiXCR. The table includes more than 150,000 distinct CDR3 sequences, under 25% detected once. About this clonotype itself: Its matching antigen is unknown.

The sample was PBMCs. The clonotype originates from a human donor in good health (CMV status not recorded). Some clones in this sample may be carry-over from other donors' samples. The chain has TRBV7-9 and TRBJ2-5, with no clear D. For the CDR3, the DNA is TGTGCCAGCAAAGGAGAGACCCAGTACTTC. Translation gives CASKGETQYF.